These 30 T cell receptor beta chains originate from one sample sequenced in a study of vaccination effects on CD4 cells after COVID-19. TCRdb's table, derived via immunoSEQ multiplex PCR, lists solely in-frame clones and lacks some. The sample shows tens of thousands of clones, 75% to 80% of them seen only once. It was after nine to eleven days of culture that CD4+ T cells were isolated. These receptors lack a known antigen. Specimen: CD4+ T cells from PBMCs cultured without peptide, collected before COVID-19 vaccination. The receptors were sampled from a human donor who received a COVID-19 vaccine.

This clone was seen once. The V gene is TRBV19, the J gene TRBJ1-5; 9 positions match TRBD1. Looked up from germline, CDR1 is LNHDA and CDR2 is SQIVND (reference sequence). CDR3 length: 14 amino acids. The trim removed 6 bases at V and 6 bases at J, leaving 6 bases unmatched. CDR3 bases: TGTGCCAGTAGGCCTACAGGGGGCGGTCAGCCCCAGCATTTT. Protein sequence: CASRPTGGGQPQHF.

V and J are TRBV5-1 and TRBJ1-1; D ambiguous. V was clipped by 0 bases and J by 3 bases, with 3 bases between them. The CDR3 contains 12 residues. The germline V gene has CDR1 SGHRS and CDR2 YFSETQ. In DNA, the CDR3 is TGCGCCAGCAGCTTGGGGTACACTGAAGCTTTCTTT. This sequence encodes CASSLGYTEAFF.

This rearrangement joins TRBV19 to TRBJ2-5; D unresolved. This CDR3 region has 15 residues. Germline V lookup: CDR1 LNHDA, CDR2 SQIVND (reference sequence). Trimming cost V 1 base and J 2 bases, with 11 bases left between them. The CDR3 DNA reads TGTGCCAGTAGTATAGGCGTGGGAACTCAAGAGACCCAGTACTTC. Translated, it gives CASSIGVGTQETQYF.

The chain has TRBV29-1 and TRBJ2-6; TRBD2 might be the D (5 bases). The V and J ends lost 4 bases and 0 bases respectively, with 13 bases between them. Germline CDR1 SQVTM, CDR2 ANQGSEA. The CDR3 covers 16 residues. Here the CDR3 reads CSVGLGLSSGANVLTF. CDR3 coding DNA: TGCAGCGTTGGCTTAGGACTGAGCTCTGGGGCCAACGTCCTGACTTTC.

The chain employs TRBV29-1 and TRBJ2-3; the D is unclear. V lost 1 base to trimming and J lost 3 bases, with 5 bases between them. The CDR3 runs 12 residues. The germline V gene has CDR1 SQVTM and CDR2 ANQGSEA. The CDR3 DNA reads as TGCAGCGTTGAAGTTCATACAGATACGCAGTATTTT. This gives the protein CSVEVHTDTQYF.

The chain uses TRBV4-1 and TRBJ1-2; weak D call: TRBD1 (5 bases). Germline V gene lookup returns CDR1 MGHRA and CDR2 YSYEKL. The CDR3 totals 13 residues. The V end was cut by 6 bases, the J end by 7 bases, with 15 bases between. CDR3: CASRLTGEGGYTF. In DNA form, the CDR3 reads TGCGCCAGCAGGTTAACAGGTGAAGGTGGCTACACCTTC.

V is TRBV6-5 and J is TRBJ1-5; 7 bases are a match to TRBD1. CDR1 and CDR2 (germline): MNHEY, SVGAGI. CDR3 length: 15 amino acids. Trimming took 7 bases from V and 0 from J; bases not matched to a gene: 6. The CDR3 spells CASTLGQFSNQPQHF. The CDR3 DNA follows: TGTGCCAGCACCTTGGGACAGTTTAGCAATCAGCCCCAGCATTTT.

The rearrangement joins TRBV6-5 to TRBJ2-7; D is possibly TRBD1 or TRBD2 (5 bases each). Germline-derived CDR1 and CDR2 are MNHEY and SVGAGI. The CDR3 consists of 14 residues. V was cut by 5 bases and J by 1 base, with 12 bases left in between. The CDR3 DNA sequence: TGTGCCAGCAGTATCCGGGACGGGTCCTACGAGCAGTACGTC. Translation: CASSIRDGSYEQYV.

The V and J genes are TRBV30 and TRBJ1-2; D is uncertain. This CDR3 spans 11 amino acids. The V and J ends lost 5 bases and 5 bases respectively, with 9 bases between them. From germline, CDR1 is GTSNPN and CDR2 SVGIG (reference sequence). The CDR3 DNA is TGTGCCTGGCCTAGGTCATATGGCTACACCTTC. It codes for CAWPRSYGYTF.

This rearrangement joins TRBV4-3 to TRBJ1-2; 9 bases are a match to TRBD1. V lost 2 bases and J lost 2; bases outside the gene matches: 9. The CDR3 loop spans 17 amino acids. The germline gives CDR1 LGHNA, CDR2 YSLEER. This CDR3 reads CASSQTTGTGYNYGYTF. CDR3 bases: TGCGCCAGCAGCCAAACTACCGGGACAGGGTACAACTATGGCTACACCTTC.

This sequence joins TRBV4-1 and TRBJ1-1; TRBD1 might be the D (6 bases). The CDR3 sequence is 12 residues long. Germline loops: CDR1 MGHRA, CDR2 YSYEKL. Trimming left V 2 bases short and J 5 bases short, with 6 bases between. CDR3 nucleotide sequence: TGCGCCAGCAGCCAACAGGGGACTGAAGCTTTCTTT. Translation gives CASSQQGTEAFF.

The chain links TRBV3-1 (or the pseudogene TRBV3-2) to TRBJ1-3; 7 nucleotides agree with TRBD1. In germline, CDR1 is LGHDT, CDR2 YNNKEL (reference sequence). V gave up 2 bases and J gave up 4 bases; unmatched junction bases: 2. The CDR3 spans 14 residues. The CDR3 protein is CASSQRGQGNTIYF. CDR3 DNA sequence: TGTGCCAGCAGCCAAAGGGGGCAGGGAAACACCATATATTTT.

The chain recombines TRBV29-1 with TRBJ2-3; possibly TRBD2 for D (6 bases). This CDR3 is built from 14 residues. The ends were cut back, 7 bases at V and 4 bases at J, with 18 bases in the middle. Germline V gene sequence: CDR1 SQVTM, CDR2 ANQGSEA. The CDR3 DNA follows: TGCAGCGGGGGGGAGAGGGGCCGCCCAGATACGCAGTATTTT. Encoded protein: CSGGERGRPDTQYF.

The rearrangement joins TRBV18 to TRBJ2-7; 9 nucleotides match TRBD1. The germline CDR1 and CDR2 sequences are KGHSH and LQKENI. V gave up 3 bases and J gave up 5 bases; unmatched junction bases: 5. This CDR3 comprises 14 residues. The CDR3 DNA is TGTGCCAGCTCACCCCGGACAGGGGATAACGAGCAGTACGTC. Residues: CASSPRTGDNEQYV.

The J gene is TRBJ1-2, the V gene TRBV18; 10 nucleotides agree with TRBD1. The CDR3 is 16 residues long. The V and J ends lost 5 bases and 3 bases, in that order; junction bases with no gene match: 9. CDR1 and CDR2 from the germline V gene are KGHSH and LQKENI. Here the CDR3 reads CASSSVPGQGYYGYTF. Here the CDR3 DNA reads TGTGCCAGCTCAAGTGTACCGGGACAGGGGTACTATGGCTACACCTTC.

The chain joins TRBV5-4 to TRBJ1-1; D unresolved. CDR3 length: 16 residues. Trimming took 1 base from V and 7 from J, leaving 20 bases between them. CDR1 and CDR2 from the germline V gene are SGHNT and YYREEE (reference sequence). CDR3 sequence: CASSLKGEKNWNEAFF. CDR3 in DNA: TGTGCCAGCAGCTTGAAAGGAGAAAAGAATTGGAATGAAGCTTTCTTT.

The chain recombines TRBV4-3 with TRBJ2-1; 7 nucleotides match TRBD1. The CDR3 spans 16 residues. The germline gives CDR1 LGHNA, CDR2 YSLEER. J was trimmed by 3 bases and V by 4 bases; bases with no gene match: 9. CDR3 in DNA: TGCGCCAGCAGCCCGATTCCGGGACAGAACTACAATGAGCAGTTCTTC. Protein: CASSPIPGQNYNEQFF.

V usage is TRBV7-6 and J usage is TRBJ2-5; 7 bases are shared with TRBD1. Trimming cost V 5 bases and J 5 bases; bases outside gene matches: 11. Looked up from germline, CDR1 is SGHVS and CDR2 is FNYEAQ. The CDR3 runs to 15 residues. CDR3 DNA: TGTGCCAGCAGCGTAAGACAGGGTTCGGAGGAGACCCAGTACTTC. Translated: CASSVRQGSEETQYF.

This clone appeared a single time. V and J are TRBV6-5 and TRBJ2-3; D not certain. V dropped 2 bases and J dropped 7 bases, with 7 bases sitting between them. The CDR3 runs to 12 residues. Germline-derived CDR1 and CDR2 are MNHEY and SVGAGI. In DNA form, the CDR3 reads TGTGCCAGCAGTTACGTGGATAATACGCAGTATTTT. Translating it yields CASSYVDNTQYF.

The chain joins TRBV5-1 to TRBJ1-5, with TRBD1 as a possible D gene (6 bases). The ends were cut back, 0 bases at V and 8 bases at J, with 18 bases in the middle. The length of the CDR3 is 16 residues. Germline V gives CDR1 SGHRS, CDR2 YFSETQ. In DNA form, the CDR3 reads TGCGCCAGCAGCTTGGAAGGGACATCCCAGGGAGAGCCCCAGCATTTT. This translates into CASSLEGTSQGEPQHF.

J is TRBJ1-3 and V is TRBV19, with D possibly matching TRBD1 (5 bases). Germline V gives CDR1 LNHDA, CDR2 SQIVND (reference sequence). V was trimmed by 6 bases and J by 1 base, leaving 16 bases between them. The CDR3 totals 16 residues. The chain's CDR3 is CASSSRGVHSGNTIYF. The CDR3 bases are TGTGCCAGTAGCTCTAGGGGCGTCCATTCTGGAAACACCATATATTTT.

This clone was seen only a few times. The V gene is TRBV2, the J gene TRBJ2-7, with a possible D match to TRBD2 (7 bases). The CDR3 consists of 15 residues. In germline, CDR1 is SNHLY, CDR2 FYNNEI. V lost 6 bases and J 0 bases, leaving 15 bases between the germline ends. Here the CDR3 DNA reads TGTGCCAGCAGGAGGGAGGGGGGGAGCTCCTACGAGCAGTACGTC. Amino acid sequence: CASRREGGSSYEQYV.

The J gene is TRBJ2-3, the V gene TRBV10-2; the match to TRBD1 covers 7 bases. Germline CDR1 is WSHSY and CDR2 is SAAADI. With V trimmed by 2 bases and J by 4 bases, 6 bases remained unmatched. CDR3 length: 15 residues. CDR3 DNA sequence: TGCGCCAGCAGTGAGGAGACAGGGCGGTCAGATACGCAGTATTTT. The encoded protein is CASSEETGRSDTQYF.

This clone was found a few times. The chain is built from TRBV5-1 and TRBJ1-6, with D perhaps matching TRBD1 (6 bases). The CDR3 totals 15 residues. Germline CDR1 reads SGHRS; CDR2 reads YFSETQ. The V gene lost 0 bases and the J gene lost 7 bases, with 11 bases spanning the gap. CDR3 sequence (DNA): TGCGCCAGCAGCTTGGTCGCAGGGGAGAATTCACCCCTCCACTTT. It yields the protein CASSLVAGENSPLHF. The complete variable domain, with remaining parts taken from reference TRBV5-1 and TRBJ1-6, reads KAGVTQTPRYLIKTRGQQVTLSCSPISGHRSVSWYQQTPGQGLQFLFEYFSETQRNKGNFPGRFSGRQFSNSRSEMNVSTLELGDSALYLCASSLVAGENSPLHFGNGTRLTVT.

The rearrangement uses TRBV2 and TRBJ1-1, with D possibly matching TRBD1 (6 bases). Germline V gene sequence: CDR1 SNHLY, CDR2 FYNNEI. The CDR3 consists of 13 residues. V was pared by 7 bases and J by 12 bases, with 21 bases between. The CDR3 DNA sequence: TGTGCCAGCAAACAACAGGGTGGGGGGGAAACTTTCTTT. Protein product: CASKQQGGGETFF.

This clone was seen only a few times. The chain's CDR3 is CATSEGGTGSGGELFF. The CDR3 DNA reads as TGTGCCACCAGTGAGGGTGGGACAGGGTCCGGCGGGGAGCTGTTTTTT. The chain uses TRBV24-1 and TRBJ2-2; the match to TRBD1 covers 9 bases. The CDR3 length is 16 residues. Trimming at V came to 4 bases and at J to 7 bases, leaving 9 bases not matched to a gene. Germline V lookup: CDR1 KGHDR, CDR2 SFDVKD.

The rearrangement uses TRBV2 and TRBJ2-5, with unresolved D. Per germline, CDR1 SNHLY and CDR2 FYNNEI. The CDR3 is made up of 11 amino acids. Trimming took off 7 bases at V and 5 bases at J, with 8 bases between the two ends. The CDR3 region has the DNA TGTGCCAGCACGTTTGTGGAGACCCAGTACTTC. Translation: CASTFVETQYF.

The chain recombines TRBV7-8 with TRBJ2-2; 7 bases are shared with TRBD1. The CDR3 contains 14 residues. With 5 bases clipped from V and 5 bases from J, the junction kept 5 bases outside the gene matches. Germline CDR1 is SGHVS and CDR2 is FQNEAQ. This CDR3 is CASSQGQHTGELFF. The DNA for the CDR3 is TGTGCCAGCAGCCAGGGACAGCATACCGGGGAGCTGTTTTTT.

In its sample, this clone was seen once. The chain has TRBV24-1 and TRBJ1-5; D might be TRBD1 (6 bases). V shed 4 bases and J shed 7 bases, with 19 bases lying between them. CDR1 is KGHDR, CDR2 SFDVKD, per germline. CDR3 length: 16 amino acids. CDR3 protein: CATSDAGVGFGQPQHF. In nucleotides, the CDR3 is TGTGCCACCAGTGACGCAGGGGTTGGGTTCGGACAGCCCCAGCATTTT.

This chain joins TRBV10-3 and TRBJ2-5, with 7 positions matching TRBD2. Looked up from germline, CDR1 is ENHRY and CDR2 is SYGVKD. CDR3 length equals 13 residues. Unmatched junction bases numbered 8, after V lost 6 bases and J lost 7 bases. The CDR3 nucleotides read TGTGCCATCAGGACTAGCCCCGACGGGACCCAGTACTTC. This sequence encodes CAIRTSPDGTQYF.